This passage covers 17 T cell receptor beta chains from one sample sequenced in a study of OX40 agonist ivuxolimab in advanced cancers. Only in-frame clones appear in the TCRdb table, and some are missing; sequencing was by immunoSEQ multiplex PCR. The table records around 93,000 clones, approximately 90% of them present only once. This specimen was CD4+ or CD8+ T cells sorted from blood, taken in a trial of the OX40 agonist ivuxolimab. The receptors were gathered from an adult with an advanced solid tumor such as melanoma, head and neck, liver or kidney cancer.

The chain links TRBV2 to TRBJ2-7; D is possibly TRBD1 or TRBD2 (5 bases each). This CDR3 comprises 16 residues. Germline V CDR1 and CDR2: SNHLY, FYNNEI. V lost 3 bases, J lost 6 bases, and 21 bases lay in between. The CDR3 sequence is CASSETGTPLTGEQYF. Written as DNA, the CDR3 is TGTGCCAGCAGTGAGACCGGGACCCCGTTGACCGGCGAGCAGTACTTC. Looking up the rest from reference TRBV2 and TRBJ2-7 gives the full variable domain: EPEVTQTPSHQVTQMGQEVILRCVPISNHLYFYWYRQILGQKVEFLVSFYNNEISEKSEIFDDQFSVERPDGSNFTLKIRSTKLEDSAMYFCASSETGTPLTGEQYFGPGTRLTVT.

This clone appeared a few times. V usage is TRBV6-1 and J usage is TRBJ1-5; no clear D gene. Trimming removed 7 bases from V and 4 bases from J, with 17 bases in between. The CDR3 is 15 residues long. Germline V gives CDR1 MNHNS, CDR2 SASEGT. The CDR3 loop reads CASKPTPLGNQPQHF. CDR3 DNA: TGTGCCAGCAAACCGACCCCTCTCGGGAATCAGCCCCAGCATTTT.

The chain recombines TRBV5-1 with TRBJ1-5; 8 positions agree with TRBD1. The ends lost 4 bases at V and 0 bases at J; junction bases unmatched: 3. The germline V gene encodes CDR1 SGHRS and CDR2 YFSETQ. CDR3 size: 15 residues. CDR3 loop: CASSMTGDSNQPQHF. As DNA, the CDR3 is TGCGCCAGCAGCATGACAGGGGATAGCAATCAGCCCCAGCATTTT.

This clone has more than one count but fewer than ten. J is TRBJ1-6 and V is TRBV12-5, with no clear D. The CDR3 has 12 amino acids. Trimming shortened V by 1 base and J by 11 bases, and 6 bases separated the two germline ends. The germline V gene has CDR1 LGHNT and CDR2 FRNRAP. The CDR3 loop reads CASGLEVTPLHF. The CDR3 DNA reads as TGTGCTAGTGGTTTGGAGGTTACACCCCTCCACTTT.

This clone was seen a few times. This chain's CDR3 is CASSLSLSGNTIYF. The CDR3 DNA follows: TGTGCCAGCAGCTTGTCCCTTTCTGGAAACACCATATATTTT. The chain combines TRBV5-5 with TRBJ1-3, with D unclear. Germline CDR1 SGHKS, CDR2 YYEKEE (reference sequence). Trimming removed 1 base from V and 1 base from J, with 6 bases in between. The CDR3 is 14 amino acids.

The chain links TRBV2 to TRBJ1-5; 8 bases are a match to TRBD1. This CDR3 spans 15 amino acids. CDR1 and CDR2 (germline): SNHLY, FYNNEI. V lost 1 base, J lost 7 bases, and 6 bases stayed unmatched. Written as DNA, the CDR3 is TGTGCCAGCAGTGAAGAAAGGACAGGGAGCCAGCCCCAGCATTTT. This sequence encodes CASSEERTGSQPQHF.

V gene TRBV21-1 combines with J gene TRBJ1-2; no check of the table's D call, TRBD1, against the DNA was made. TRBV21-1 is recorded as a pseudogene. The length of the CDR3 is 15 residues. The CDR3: CASSKEGTGRGGYTF. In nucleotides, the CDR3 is TGTGCCAGCAGCAAAGAGGGGACAGGGCGTGGTGGCTACACCTTC.

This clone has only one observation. CDR3 nucleotide sequence: TGTGCCAGCTCACCTACAGCGACGGGGAGCGGCGGCTACACCTTC. It codes for CASSPTATGSGGYTF. This chain uses TRBV18 with TRBJ1-2; D not resolved. CDR3 length: 15 residues. V lost 3 bases, J lost 8 bases, and 19 bases lay in between. Germline V CDR1 and CDR2: KGHSH, LQKENI.

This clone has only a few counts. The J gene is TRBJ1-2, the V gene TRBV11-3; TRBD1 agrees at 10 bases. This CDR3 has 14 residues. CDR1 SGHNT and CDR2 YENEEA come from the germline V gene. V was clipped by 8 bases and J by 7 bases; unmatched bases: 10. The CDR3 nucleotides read TGTGCCAGCCGATACTCGACAGGGGGCGGTGGCTACACCTTC. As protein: CASRYSTGGGGYTF.

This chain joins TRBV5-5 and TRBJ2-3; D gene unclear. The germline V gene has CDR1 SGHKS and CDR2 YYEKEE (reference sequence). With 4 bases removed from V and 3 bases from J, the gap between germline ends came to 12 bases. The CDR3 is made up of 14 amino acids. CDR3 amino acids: CASSPDVGTDTQYF. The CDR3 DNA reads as TGTGCCAGCAGCCCGGATGTCGGAACAGATACGCAGTATTTT.

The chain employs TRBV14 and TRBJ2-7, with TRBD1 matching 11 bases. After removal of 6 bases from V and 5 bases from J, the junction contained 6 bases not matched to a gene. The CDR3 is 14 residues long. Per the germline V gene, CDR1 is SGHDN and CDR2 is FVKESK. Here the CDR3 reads CASRRTGGFNEQYF. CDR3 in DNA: TGTGCCAGCAGGAGGACAGGGGGCTTCAACGAGCAGTACTTC.

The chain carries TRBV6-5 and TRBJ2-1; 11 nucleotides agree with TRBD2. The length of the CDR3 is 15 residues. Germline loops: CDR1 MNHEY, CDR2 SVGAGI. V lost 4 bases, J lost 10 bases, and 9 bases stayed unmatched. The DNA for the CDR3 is TGTGCCAGCAGTTCAGTAGCGGGAGGGGGAGGCGAGCAGTTCTTC. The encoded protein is CASSSVAGGGGEQFF.

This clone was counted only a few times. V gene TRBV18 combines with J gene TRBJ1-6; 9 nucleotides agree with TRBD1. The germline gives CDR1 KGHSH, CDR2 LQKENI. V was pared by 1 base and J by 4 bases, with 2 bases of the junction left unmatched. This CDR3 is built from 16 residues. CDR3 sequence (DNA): TGTGCCAGCTCACCACGGACAGGGGCTTATAATTCACCCCTCCACTTT. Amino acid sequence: CASSPRTGAYNSPLHF.

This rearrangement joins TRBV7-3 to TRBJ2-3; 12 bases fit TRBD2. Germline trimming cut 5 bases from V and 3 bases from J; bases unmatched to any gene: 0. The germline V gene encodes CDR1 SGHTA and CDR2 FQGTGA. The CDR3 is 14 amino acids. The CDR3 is CASSLAGGTDTQYF. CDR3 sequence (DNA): TGTGCCAGCAGCCTAGCGGGGGGGACAGATACGCAGTATTTT. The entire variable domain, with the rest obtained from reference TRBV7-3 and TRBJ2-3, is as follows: GAGVSQTPSNKVTEKGKYVELRCDPISGHTALYWYRQSLGQGPEFLIYFQGTGAADDSGLPNDRFFAVRPEGSVSTLKIQRTERGDSAVYLCASSLAGGTDTQYFGPGTRLTVL.

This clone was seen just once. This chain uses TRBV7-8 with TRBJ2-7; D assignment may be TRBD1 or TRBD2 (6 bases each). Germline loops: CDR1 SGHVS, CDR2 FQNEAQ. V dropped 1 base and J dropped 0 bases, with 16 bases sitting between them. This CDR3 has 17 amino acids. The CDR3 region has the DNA TGTGCCAGCAGCTTAGTGACAGGAGGGACCTACTCCTACGAGCAGTACTTC. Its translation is CASSLVTGGTYSYEQYF. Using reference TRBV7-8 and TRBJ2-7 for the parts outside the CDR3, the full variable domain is GAGVSQSPRYKVAKRGQDVALRCDPISGHVSLFWYQQALGQGPEFLTYFQNEAQLDKSGLPSDRFFAERPEGSVSTLKIQRTQQEDSAVYLCASSLVTGGTYSYEQYFGPGTRLTVT.

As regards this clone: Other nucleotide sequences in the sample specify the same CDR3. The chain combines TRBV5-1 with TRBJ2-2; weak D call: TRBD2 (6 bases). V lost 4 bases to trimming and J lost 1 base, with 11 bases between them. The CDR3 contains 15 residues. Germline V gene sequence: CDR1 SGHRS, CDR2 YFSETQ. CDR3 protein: CASSPTSGNTGELFF. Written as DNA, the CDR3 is TGCGCCAGCAGCCCGACTAGTGGGAACACCGGGGAGCTGTTTTTT. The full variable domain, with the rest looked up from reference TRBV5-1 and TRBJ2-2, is KAGVTQTPRYLIKTRGQQVTLSCSPISGHRSVSWYQQTPGQGLQFLFEYFSETQRNKGNFPGRFSGRQFSNSRSEMNVSTLELGDSALYLCASSPTSGNTGELFFGEGSRLTVL.

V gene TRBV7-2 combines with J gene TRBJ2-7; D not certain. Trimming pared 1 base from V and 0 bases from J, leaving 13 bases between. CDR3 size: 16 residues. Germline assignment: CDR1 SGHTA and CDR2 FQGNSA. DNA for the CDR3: TGTGCCAGCAGCTTAGATCTTCCAGCGAGCTCCTACGAGCAGTACTTC. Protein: CASSLDLPASSYEQYF.